This note documents a single TCR beta chain sequence. This clone was observed a few times. The target of this receptor is not known. No much larger clone exists at a distance of one base, and base qualities are not known. The V and J ends are trimmed by 0 bases and 4 bases, leaving 3 bases between them. The germline V gene encodes CDR1 MRHNA and CDR2 SNTAGT. Reading from cysteine to phenylalanine, the CDR3 counts 13 amino acids. Only the CDR3 DNA stays, 39 bases, in frame from base 1. The sample is drawn from a study of cytomegalovirus exposure and HLA in healthy donors (dated by TCRdb to about 2017). Concerning the study at large: According to a later analysis, the 120 or so validation repertoires were produced on the same platform as the roughly 600 repertoires of the first cohort. The study was designed to test whether signatures of past pathogen exposure could be identified by cataloging public T cell receptors. High-throughput TCR immunosequencing, statistical association of individual TCRs with disease status, and machine learning were combined to predict cytomegalovirus infection status. Besides the first cohort of 550 to 750 subjects, a separate validation cohort made up of roughly 120 different subjects was used. The research as a whole found: A few of the identified cytomegalovirus-associated TCR beta chains were confirmed in vitro to be specific for cytomegalovirus antigens. It was suggested by the authors that the approach could potentially be generalized to other disease states and immunological phenotypes. A later analysis had no HLA typing for the validation cohort, so co-occurrence there was scored across all 110 or so repertoires. Of the cluster scores, roughly 95% were above 0 in a later analysis, which found that TCRs clustered in the first cohort also tended to co-occur in the 95 to 150 validation repertoires. Most TCR sequences were observed very rarely across donors, whereas some public TCRs were present in many individuals. In both the original and validation cohorts, the classifier was reported to diagnose cytomegalovirus status with high specificity and sensitivity. The study gave a list of 150 to 200 TCR beta chains associated with cytomegalovirus.

Library preparation used the immunoSEQ multiplex PCR assay. As for the authors' bioinformatics: A statistical classification framework was built for diagnosing cytomegalovirus status from the catalog of TCR beta chain sequences. TCRdb provides this immuneACCESS table in a form limited to in-frame rearrangements. Some clones are lacking; in checked studies, under half of them reflect an unresolved V gene, and why the rest are absent is not known. The V and J calls and clone size are taken from that table; D and trimming were inferred from the DNA. This sample has under 200,000 clones in its table, and around nine tenths of those were observed once. Just over 4% of the sample lies in the top ten. The donors belonged to the validation cohort of about 120 subjects, which was separate from the 666-subject first cohort.

This sequence originates from a young man in good health and CMV-seropositive. The chain uses TRBV6-4 and TRBJ2-2; no confident D gene assignment can be made. The sample comprised PBMCs. CDR3 region: CASSDSSTGELFF. The DNA sequence is as follows: TGTGCCAGCAGTGACTCTAGCACCGGGGAGCTGTTTTTT.